These T cell receptor beta chains were read from a single sample in a study of CD8 T cells in ankylosing spondylitis. TCRdb reanalysed the 5' RACE reads using MiXCR and keeps one entry per CDR3 protein. The sample holds around 160,000 distinct CDR3 sequences, around a tenth seen once. Sequences were obtained from blood, either unsorted or a sorted T cell fraction (not recorded which). The receptors were sampled from a male donor with ankylosing spondylitis or in good health (not recorded which). The CDR3 runs from the conserved cysteine through the conserved F or W. The order of the fields is D gene, J gene, V gene, clone size, CDR3 protein, CDR3 DNA. D genes are given only for firm matches. Clone sizes are given selectively: once, few, many, or a class where the clone is expanded.

>NA|TRBJ1-1|TRBV5-1|many
CASSLVVQNTEAFF
TGCGCCAGCAGCTTGGTGGTTCAGAACACTGAAGCTTTCTTT
>NA|TRBJ2-2|TRBV5-1|NA
CASSLHRDQPNTGELFF
TGCGCCAGCAGCTTGCACAGGGACCAGCCCAACACCGGGGAGCTGTTTTTT
>NA|TRBJ2-3|TRBV12-3/TRBV12-4|NA
CASNRGGGSDTQYF
TGTGCCAGCAACCGGGGAGGGGGTTCAGATACGCAGTATTTT
>NA|TRBJ1-1|TRBV3-1|many
CASRIDSGGTEAFF
TGTGCCAGCAGAATAGACTCGGGGGGCACTGAAGCTTTCTTT
>NA|TRBJ1-4|TRBV7-2|NA
CASSLTPGDREKLFF
TGTGCCAGCAGCTTAACCCCAGGGGACCGAGAAAAACTGTTTTTT
>NA|TRBJ2-7|TRBV28|NA
CASSPTRDTPFGEQYF
TGTGCCAGCAGTCCAACGAGGGACACCCCCTTCGGCGAGCAGTACTTC
>NA|TRBJ1-1|TRBV7-9|few
CASSLAGTEAFF
TGTGCCAGCAGCTTAGCGGGCACTGAAGCTTTCTTT
>NA|TRBJ1-2|TRBV5-1|many
CASSLEAPNYGYTF
TGCGCCAGCAGCTTGGAAGCCCCTAACTATGGCTACACCTTC
>NA|TRBJ2-2|TRBV28|many
CANGGTTGELFF
TGTGCCAATGGGGGTACCACCGGGGAGCTGTTTTTT
>TRBD2|TRBJ2-5|TRBV9|few
CASSVGAGLGRGGGETQYF
TGTGCCAGCAGCGTAGGAGCAGGGCTGGGGCGGGGGGGCGGCGAGACCCAGTACTTC
>NA|TRBJ1-1|TRBV10-3|many
CAIRGEGVDTEAFF
TGTGCCATCAGGGGAGAGGGGGTTGACACTGAAGCTTTCTTT
>TRBD1|TRBJ1-1|TRBV5-5|few
CASSSRPGQGMGNTEAFF
TGTGCCAGCAGCTCTCGACCGGGACAGGGCATGGGGAACACTGAAGCTTTCTTT
>NA|TRBJ1-5|TRBV7-2|few
CASSPRVGGNQPQHF
TGTGCCAGCAGCCCCAGAGTTGGGGGCAATCAGCCCCAGCATTTT
>NA|TRBJ1-1|TRBV5-1|many
CASSLIGADTEAFF
TGCGCCAGCAGCTTAATCGGGGCCGACACTGAAGCTTTCTTT
>NA|TRBJ1-2|TRBV27|NA
CASRPGTYSGYTF
TGTGCCAGCAGGCCGGGGACATACTCTGGCTACACCTTC
>NA|TRBJ2-7|TRBV6-5|many
CASSWDQNNEQYF
TGTGCCAGCAGCTGGGACCAAAACAACGAGCAGTACTTC
>NA|TRBJ1-3|TRBV12-3/TRBV12-4|many
CASSFLLSSGNTIYF
TGTGCCAGCAGTTTTCTGTTAAGCTCTGGAAACACCATATATTTT
>TRBD1|TRBJ2-5|TRBV15|many
CATSRGQGSHDGQYF
TGTGCCACCAGCAGGGGACAGGGTTCCCATGATGGCCAGTACTTC
>TRBD1|TRBJ1-1|TRBV20-1|few
CSASRPTSGGSEAFF
TGCAGTGCTAGCCGACCCACCTCAGGGGGATCTGAAGCTTTCTTT
>NA|TRBJ2-1|TRBV20-1|NA
CSAPPHGQIDYNEQFF
TGCAGTGCCCCCCCTCACGGGCAGATAGACTACAATGAGCAGTTCTTC
>TRBD2|TRBJ2-7|TRBV10-3|many
CAIRGGLADAYEQYF
TGTGCCATCAGAGGAGGACTAGCGGACGCCTACGAGCAGTACTTC
>NA|TRBJ2-7|TRBV25-1|many
CASSEIGQGSHEQYF
TGTGCCAGCAGTGAAATTGGGCAGGGGTCCCACGAGCAGTACTTC
>TRBD1|TRBJ1-3|TRBV28|many
CASSSPGTGSRNTIYF
TGTGCCAGCAGTTCACCCGGGACAGGGTCACGAAACACCATATATTTT
>NA|TRBJ1-4|TRBV7-6|few
CASSPWAGQNEKLFF
TGTGCCAGCAGCCCCTGGGCAGGGCAGAATGAAAAACTGTTTTTT
>TRBD1|TRBJ2-7|TRBV7-8|many
CASSLLGQGILDEQYF
TGTGCCAGCAGCTTACTGGGACAGGGGATTCTGGACGAGCAGTACTTC
>TRBD2|TRBJ2-3|TRBV5-1|NA
CASSLGSGTDTDTQYF
TGCGCCAGCAGCTTAGGTAGCGGGACCGACACAGATACGCAGTATTTT
>NA|TRBJ2-2|TRBV5-5|NA
CASSLASVPGELFF
TGTGCCAGCAGCTTGGCATCCGTCCCCGGGGAGCTGTTTTTT
>NA|TRBJ1-2|TRBV6-2/TRBV6-3|few
CASTLRGGLNYGYTF
TGTGCCAGCACCCTCCGTGGGGGGCTGAACTATGGCTACACCTTC
>NA|TRBJ2-7|TRBV20-1|NA
CSAKTATYEQYF
TGCAGTGCGAAGACAGCTACCTACGAGCAGTACTTC
>TRBD1|TRBJ2-1|TRBV5-6|many
CASSLGQGHNEQFF
TGTGCCAGCAGCTTGGGACAGGGCCACAATGAGCAGTTCTTC
>TRBD1|TRBJ2-3|TRBV2|many
CASTGDRCGRDTQYF
TGTGCCAGCACCGGGGACAGGTGCGGGCGGGATACGCAGTATTTT
>NA|TRBJ1-1|TRBV3-1|NA
CASSQERGRPRDEAFF
TGTGCCAGCAGCCAAGAGAGAGGGCGACCCCGGGATGAAGCTTTCTTT
>NA|TRBJ1-1|TRBV19|few
CASSRYRDGNTEAFF
TGTGCCAGTAGTAGATACAGGGACGGGAACACTGAAGCTTTCTTT
>TRBD1|TRBJ2-1|TRBV11-2|NA
CASSLNSGQGGKFF
TGTGCCAGCAGCTTAAATTCGGGACAGGGGGGAAAGTTCTTC
>NA|TRBJ2-7|TRBV12-3/TRBV12-4|many
CASSLLGAYEQYF
TGTGCCAGCAGTTTACTCGGGGCCTACGAGCAGTACTTC
>TRBD1|TRBJ2-3|TRBV28|many
CASRDGQGGTDTQYF
TGTGCCAGCAGAGATGGACAGGGGGGCACAGATACGCAGTATTTT
>NA|TRBJ2-2|TRBV19|NA
CASSIVLTGELFF
TGTGCCAGTAGTATAGTTCTGACCGGGGAGCTGTTTTTT
>TRBD2|TRBJ2-1|TRBV12-3/TRBV12-4|many
CASSLASKAGGYNEQFF
TGTGCCAGCAGTTTAGCGAGTAAAGCGGGGGGGTACAATGAGCAGTTCTTC
>NA|TRBJ1-1|TRBV6-5|many
CASSYRSIAFTEAFF
TGTGCCAGCAGTTACCGGTCCATCGCGTTCACTGAAGCTTTCTTT
>TRBD2|TRBJ2-7|TRBV6-5|NA
CASSYSFAGTRNEQYF
TGTGCCAGCAGTTACTCCTTTGCCGGGACTAGGAACGAGCAGTACTTC
>NA|TRBJ2-5|TRBV28|many
CASNGDTQETQYF
TGTGCCAGCAATGGGGACACTCAAGAGACCCAGTACTTC
>TRBD1|TRBJ1-5|TRBV30|few
CAWTRGMDQPQHF
TGTGCCTGGACCAGGGGGATGGATCAGCCCCAGCATTTT
>NA|TRBJ1-4|TRBV4-1|many
CASSRVMSSRNEKLFF
TGCGCCAGCAGCCGGGTCATGTCCAGCCGGAATGAAAAACTGTTTTTT
>NA|TRBJ2-7|TRBV29-1|many
CSVEEVGYEQYF
TGCAGCGTTGAAGAGGTAGGCTACGAGCAGTACTTC
>NA|TRBJ2-7|TRBV9|NA
CASSDRQTGEQYF
TGTGCCAGCAGCGACCGACAGACGGGCGAGCAGTACTTC
>TRBD2|TRBJ2-1|TRBV12-5|many
CASGPGTSIHEQFF
TGTGCTAGTGGTCCAGGGACTAGTATCCATGAGCAGTTCTTC
>NA|TRBJ1-1|TRBV5-8|many
CASSPDDRRRPEAFF
TGTGCCAGCAGCCCCGACGACAGGCGTCGGCCTGAAGCTTTCTTT
>NA|TRBJ1-1|TRBV9|many
CASSGTGLNTEAFF
TGTGCCAGCAGCGGAACAGGGTTGAACACTGAAGCTTTCTTT
>NA|TRBJ2-2|TRBV12-3/TRBV12-4|few
CASSLAPMATGELFF
TGTGCCAGCAGTTTAGCGCCGATGGCCACCGGGGAGCTGTTTTTT
>TRBD1|TRBJ1-1|TRBV2|many
CASSVGQGNTEAFF
TGTGCCAGCAGTGTGGGACAGGGGAACACTGAAGCTTTCTTT
>NA|TRBJ1-3|TRBV29-1|many
CSVVASSGNTIYF
TGCAGCGTTGTCGCGAGCTCTGGAAACACCATATATTTT
>NA|TRBJ2-1|TRBV20-1|many
CSARRYQGSYNEQFF
TGCAGTGCCCGGAGATATCAGGGGTCCTACAATGAGCAGTTCTTC
>TRBD2|TRBJ2-3|TRBV29-1|NA
CSVEGLAGVRSTDTQYF
TGCAGCGTTGAAGGACTAGCGGGAGTCCGATCCACAGATACGCAGTATTTT
>NA|TRBJ2-1|TRBV3-1|many
CASSRRSSYNEQFF
TGTGCCAGCAGCCGGAGGAGCTCCTACAATGAGCAGTTCTTC
>TRBD1|TRBJ2-7|TRBV3-1|many
CASSQYATGVGEQYF
TGTGCCAGCAGCCAATATGCCACAGGGGTGGGCGAGCAGTACTTC
>NA|TRBJ2-7|TRBV27|many
CASSLSGAPGYEQYF
TGTGCCAGCAGTCTCTCAGGGGCGCCGGGCTACGAGCAGTACTTC
>NA|TRBJ1-5|TRBV7-8|NA
CASSKGTDYQPQHF
TGTGCCAGCAGCAAAGGGACTGACTATCAGCCCCAGCATTTT
>NA|TRBJ1-3|TRBV20-1|many
CSARDKGPGNTIYF
TGCAGTGCTAGAGATAAGGGGCCTGGAAACACCATATATTTT
>NA|TRBJ2-3|TRBV10-3|NA
CAISMTDTQYF
TGTGCCATCAGCATGACAGATACGCAATATTTT
>NA|TRBJ2-2|TRBV5-1|many
CASSNELYTGELFF
TGCGCCAGCAGCAACGAACTGTACACCGGGGAGCTGTTTTTT